The text below deals with one TCR beta chain. Sequencing used immunoSEQ multiplex PCR; TCRdb keeps in-frame clones, though not all of them. The table lists about 240,000 clones, around 81% of them singletons. This record belongs to a study of blood T cell repertoires in COVID-19. The wider study: Samples of COVID-19 (acute and convalescent) were obtained from the United States, Italy and Spain. Nucleic acid was either cDNA or gDNA, and it came from T cells, B-cell-depleted T cells, or PBMCs.

This receptor was obtained from a young man who had recovered from COVID-19. Sequencing used peripheral blood.

CDR3 coding DNA: TGTGCCGCCCGACGGGAGGGGTATTCACCCCTCCACTTT. This translates into CAARREGYSPLHF. The J gene is TRBJ1-6, the V gene TRBV2, with D possibly TRBD1 on 5 matching bases. Between the trimmed V and J ends, which lost 11 bases and 8 bases, there was a span of 16 bases. The CDR3 spans 13 residues. Germline-derived CDR1 and CDR2 are SNHLY and FYNNEI.